This T cell receptor beta chain comes out of a study of T cell repertoires in ileal Crohn's disease. Concerning this clone: Its antigen remains unidentified.

Findings and limits, study-wide: Mucosal expansions were suggested to be mainly CD8 T cells. Endoscopic recurrence occurred in every patient whose clonality exceeded 26.8%.

Germline V gene sequence: CDR1 MNHNS, CDR2 SASEGT. CDR3 length equals 13 residues. Trimming took off 8 bases at V and 2 bases at J, with 10 bases between the two ends. Per sample, approximately 550 nanograms of biopsy DNA were TCRB immunosequenced. The repertoire was sequenced with immunoSEQ multiplex PCR; TCRdb's copy has only in-frame clones and lacks some. The sample shows 6,000 to 8,500 clones, more than 80% of them seen only once. Adults with ileal or ileocolonic Crohn's disease and an indication for resection were eligible. Sequenced sample: ileal tissue. The chain links TRBV6-1 to TRBJ1-5; D is perhaps TRBD1 (5 bases). The origin of this receptor is an adult with Crohn's disease. The CDR3 nucleotides read TGTGCCAGCTCCAGCAGGGGCAATCAGCCCCAGCATTTT. Amino acids: CASSSRGNQPQHF.